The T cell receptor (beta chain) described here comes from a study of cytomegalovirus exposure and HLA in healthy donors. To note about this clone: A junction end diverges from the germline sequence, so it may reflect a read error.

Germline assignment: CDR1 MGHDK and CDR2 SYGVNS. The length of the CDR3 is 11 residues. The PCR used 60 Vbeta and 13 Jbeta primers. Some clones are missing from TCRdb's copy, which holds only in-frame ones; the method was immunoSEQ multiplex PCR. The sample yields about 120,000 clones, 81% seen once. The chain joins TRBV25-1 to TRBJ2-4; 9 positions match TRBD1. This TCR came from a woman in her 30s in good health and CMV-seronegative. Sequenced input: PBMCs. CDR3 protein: CASKGGQGFCF. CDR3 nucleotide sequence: TGTGCCAGCAAGGGGGGACAGGGCTTCTGCTTC.